One and the same sample provided the 17 T cell receptor beta chains below, sequenced in a study of blood T cells in healthy people across ages. A second PCR of roughly 7 to 11 cycles used a sample-barcoded 5' primer and a J-beta primer mix. TCRdb reanalysed the 5' RACE reads using MiXCR and keeps one entry per CDR3 protein. Of 1.8 million or so distinct CDR3 sequences listed, around 42% are singletons. Material: blood. Receptors were obtained from a human donor in good health.

The chain joins TRBV9 to TRBJ2-4; TRBD2 matches 8 bases. Germline values: CDR1 SGDLS, CDR2 YYNGEE. Trimming removed 3 bases from V and 13 bases from J; junction bases left unmatched: 15. This CDR3 contains 15 residues. CDR3 nucleotide sequence: TGTGCCAGCAGCGGAGTAGCGGGGTATGTTTCGGAGCAGTACTTC. Translation gives CASSGVAGYVSEQYF.

Notes on this clonotype: The junction and the germline gene differ at one end; a read error may be behind it. The chain carries TRBV12-3 or TRBV12-4 and TRBJ2-3; D perhaps matches TRBD1 (5 bases). The CDR3 loop spans 15 amino acids. The CDR3 here is CASSSSGSSADTRYF. DNA of the CDR3: TGTGCCAGCAGTTCGTCAGGGTCGAGCGCAGATACGCGGTATTTT.

This clonotype appeared many times. The chain has TRBV7-2 and TRBJ2-7, with TRBD1 matching 10 bases. The V segment lost 5 bases and the J segment 2 bases; nucleotides outside the gene matches: 6. Germline-derived CDR1 and CDR2 are SGHTA and FQGNSA. This CDR3 comprises 15 residues. Here the CDR3 reads CASSEDRGVPYEQYF. CDR3 DNA: TGTGCCAGCAGCGAGGACAGGGGGGTTCCCTACGAGCAGTACTTC.

The chain uses TRBV12-3 or TRBV12-4 and TRBJ2-1, with a weak D call TRBD1 (6 bases). The CDR3 runs 15 residues. Trimming pared 6 bases from V and 8 bases from J, leaving 20 bases between. The chain's CDR3 is CASSPEVGGVDEQFF. CDR3 sequence (DNA): TGTGCCAGCAGCCCCGAGGTAGGGGGTGTAGATGAGCAGTTCTTC.

CDR3 nucleotides: TGTGCCAGCAGCCCCCGACCGGCCACCGGGGAGCTGTTTTTT. Its translation: CASSPRPATGELFF. The chain couples TRBV7-2 to TRBJ2-2; no clear D gene. Germline CDR1 reads SGHTA; CDR2 reads FQGNSA. V dropped 5 bases and J dropped 4 bases, with 11 bases sitting between them. CDR3 length equals 14 residues.

The chain couples TRBV15 to TRBJ2-1, with D uncertain. In germline, CDR1 is LNHNV, CDR2 YYDKDF (reference sequence). The CDR3 totals 13 residues. The V gene lost 4 bases and the J gene lost 4 bases, with 8 bases spanning the gap. CDR3 protein: CATSNGRYNEQFF. CDR3 DNA: TGTGCCACCAGCAATGGCAGATACAATGAGCAGTTCTTC.

The chain links TRBV10-3 to TRBJ1-1; D unclear. The CDR3 is 15 amino acids. The germline V gene encodes CDR1 ENHRY and CDR2 SYGVKD. V was cut by 6 bases and J by 0 bases, with 14 bases left in between. CDR3 sequence: CAISSRKGMNTEAFF. CDR3 sequence (DNA): TGTGCCATCAGCAGCAGGAAGGGCATGAACACTGAAGCTTTCTTT.

This clonotype has only a few counts. V gene TRBV12-3 or TRBV12-4 combines with J gene TRBJ2-3; maybe TRBD2 (6 bases). The CDR3 loop spans 16 amino acids. Between the trimmed V and J ends, which lost 5 bases and 2 bases, there was a span of 17 bases. The CDR3 spells CASSRGNLSPTDTQYF. The CDR3 nucleotides are TGTGCCAGCAGTCGGGGGAACTTGTCTCCCACAGATACGCAGTATTTT.

As DNA, the CDR3 is TGTGCCAGCAGCAAGGGACAAAGGGGAGGCTACACCTTC. The encoded protein is CASSKGQRGGYTF. V gene TRBV7-9 combines with J gene TRBJ1-2; possible D gene TRBD1, 6 bases. The CDR3 runs to 13 residues. The germline gives CDR1 SEHNR, CDR2 FQNEAQ (reference sequence). V dropped 5 bases and J dropped 8 bases, with 15 bases sitting between them.

The J gene is TRBJ1-5, the V gene TRBV6-2 or TRBV6-3; D not resolved. The germline V gene has CDR1 MNHEY and CDR2 SVGEGT. This CDR3 comprises 15 residues. Trimming removed 5 bases from V and 2 bases from J, with 13 bases in between. CDR3 in DNA: TGTGCCAGCAGTGGACCTCTTCAGGGCAATCAGCCCCAGCATTTT. Encoded protein: CASSGPLQGNQPQHF.

This clonotype was picked up a small number of times. The V and J genes are TRBV4-3 and TRBJ1-2, with D possibly being TRBD1 (6 bases). Germline V gene data show CDR1 as LGHNA and CDR2 as YSLEER. Between the trimmed V and J ends, which lost 0 bases and 1 base, there was a span of 15 bases. This CDR3 contains 17 residues. CDR3 DNA: TGCGCCAGCAGCCAAGATCCGGGAGGGGGGCTTAACTATGGCTACACCTTC. It yields the protein CASSQDPGGGLNYGYTF.

This clonotype was recorded a few times. V gene TRBV6-5 combines with J gene TRBJ2-1; tentative D call: TRBD2 (7 bases). The CDR3 extends over 18 amino acids. Looked up from germline, CDR1 is MNHEY and CDR2 is SVGAGI. The V gene lost 0 bases and the J gene lost 5 bases, with 20 bases spanning the gap. The chain's CDR3 is CASSYSGGGSFSDNEQFF. Here the CDR3 DNA reads TGTGCCAGCAGTTACTCGGGGGGGGGCAGTTTCAGTGACAATGAGCAGTTCTTC.

A remark on this clonotype: Being one base from a much bigger clone, this may be a read error. DNA of the CDR3: TGTGCCAGCAGCTGGGGACAGGTCTACGAGCAGTACTTC. Translated: CASSWGQVYEQYF. J is TRBJ2-7 and V is TRBV7-2; 8 nucleotides line up with TRBD1. CDR3 length: 13 residues. Germline CDR1 reads SGHTA; CDR2 reads FQGNSA. V lost 4 bases and J lost 3; bases outside the gene matches: 2.

This clonotype was picked up a small number of times. This sequence joins TRBV24-1 and TRBJ2-3; D is perhaps TRBD2 (6 bases). The germline V gene encodes CDR1 KGHDR and CDR2 SFDVKD. The length of the CDR3 is 14 residues. V was trimmed by 5 bases and J by 4 bases, leaving 12 bases between them. The CDR3, as DNA: TGTGCCACCAGTGCGGGGAGGACCCCAGATACGCAGTATTTT. This translates into CATSAGRTPDTQYF.

The chain carries TRBV5-1 and TRBJ2-3, with D perhaps matching TRBD2 (6 bases). The germline V and J ends were trimmed by 2 bases and 2 bases, with 12 bases remaining between them. In germline, CDR1 is SGHRS, CDR2 YFSETQ. The CDR3 spans 15 residues. The CDR3 loop is CASSFQGLTTDTQYF. The CDR3 coding sequence is TGCGCCAGCAGCTTCCAGGGACTTACCACAGATACGCAGTATTTT.

In its sample, this clonotype was seen a few times. This chain connects TRBV24-1 to TRBJ2-1, with 10 positions matching TRBD1. Looked up from germline, CDR1 is KGHDR and CDR2 is SFDVKD. V gave up 9 bases and J gave up 6 bases; unmatched junction bases: 10. The CDR3 runs 15 residues. CDR3 in DNA: TGTGCCACCCGAGGTCTGGGACAGGGGAGCAATGAGCAGTTCTTC. As protein: CATRGLGQGSNEQFF.

This clonotype was recorded a few times. The chain couples TRBV5-1 to TRBJ2-1; D might be TRBD1 (6 bases). V was pared by 4 bases and J by 5 bases, with 13 bases between. CDR3 length: 14 residues. CDR1 and CDR2 from the germline V gene are SGHRS and YFSETQ. DNA of the CDR3: TGCGCCAGCAGCATCCTACAGGGAAACAATGAGCAGTTCTTC. It is translated as CASSILQGNNEQFF.